The 9 T cell receptor beta chains in this list originate from one sample, sequenced in a study of blood T cell repertoires in COVID-19. Profiled with immunoSEQ multiplex PCR; TCRdb holds only in-frame clones, not every one. This table has more than 85,000 clones, approximately 86% appearing once. Material for sequencing was peripheral blood. The receptors were sampled from a woman aged 55-70 years with acute or convalescent COVID-19.

V and J are TRBV5-4 and TRBJ1-5; weak D call: TRBD1 (6 bases). Between the trimmed V and J ends, which lost 2 bases and 1 base, there was a span of 7 bases. The CDR3 extends over 14 amino acids. Germline V gene data show CDR1 as SGHNT and CDR2 as YYREEE (reference sequence). In DNA, the CDR3 is TGTGCCAGCAGCTTCAGGGGCAGCAATCAGCCCCAGCATTTT. It encodes CASSFRGSNQPQHF.

This clone was found once. The chain recombines TRBV9 with TRBJ2-2; 9 bases match TRBD2. After removal of 0 bases from V and 7 bases from J, the junction contained 7 bases not matched to a gene. The CDR3 is made up of 16 amino acids. The germline gives CDR1 SGDLS, CDR2 YYNGEE. This chain's CDR3 is CASSVALSGSGGELFF. The DNA for the CDR3 is TGTGCCAGCAGCGTAGCCCTTAGCGGGAGTGGCGGGGAGCTGTTTTTT. Full variable domain (remainder filled in from reference TRBV9 and TRBJ2-2): DSGVTQTPKHLITATGQRVTLRCSPRSGDLSVYWYQQSLDQGLQFLIQYYNGEERAKGNILERFSAQQFPDLHSELNLSSLELGDSALYFCASSVALSGSGGELFFGEGSRLTVL.

Turning to this clone: The identical CDR3 is also encoded by other nucleotide sequences in the sample. The gene calls are TRBV3-1 (or the pseudogene TRBV3-2) and TRBJ1-1, with D maybe TRBD1 (5 bases). Germline loops: CDR1 LGHDT, CDR2 YNNKEL (reference sequence). The CDR3 covers 14 residues. Trimming removed 1 base at V and 1 base at J, with 7 bases between. The chain's CDR3 is CASSQVGGNTEAFF. The CDR3 nucleotides are TGTGCCAGCAGCCAAGTGGGGGGGAACACTGAAGCTTTCTTT.

This CDR3 is CARPLGQGGDEQFF. Written as DNA, the CDR3 is TGTGCCAGACCCCTAGGGCAGGGTGGTGATGAGCAGTTCTTC. The genes are TRBV5-4 and TRBJ2-1, with D perhaps matching TRBD1 (5 bases). From germline, CDR1 is SGHNT and CDR2 YYREEE (reference sequence). The CDR3 length is 14 residues. The germline V and J ends were trimmed by 8 bases and 8 bases, with 20 bases remaining between them.

The J gene is TRBJ2-1, the V gene TRBV6-6, with TRBD2 identical over 11 bases. Germline-derived CDR1 and CDR2 are MNHNY and SVGAGI (reference sequence). The J segment lost 0 bases and the V segment lost 8 bases, leaving 6 bases of the junction unmatched. The CDR3 has 16 residues. The CDR3 DNA reads TGTGCCAGCCAGGGACTAGCGGAAGCCTCCTACAATGAGCAGTTCTTC. Translated: CASQGLAEASYNEQFF.

The rearrangement uses TRBV10-2 and TRBJ1-5, with 10 bases that match TRBD1. V trimming: 0 bases; J trimming: 0 bases; junction bases outside the gene matches: 11. The CDR3 consists of 20 residues. From germline, CDR1 is WSHSY and CDR2 SAAADI. The CDR3 DNA is TGCGCCAGCAGTGAGTCGCTAGGGGGGACAGGGGTTTATAGCAATCAGCCCCAGCATTTT. Protein product: CASSESLGGTGVYSNQPQHF.

The chain joins TRBV13 to TRBJ2-1; D ambiguous. CDR1 is PRHDT and CDR2 is FYEKMQ in the germline V gene (reference sequence). The CDR3 extends over 14 amino acids. The V and J ends lost 3 bases and 3 bases respectively, with 9 bases between them. CDR3 coding DNA: TGTGCCAGCAGCTTCGGCGGAAACTACAATGAGCAGTTCTTC. Translation gives CASSFGGNYNEQFF.

In its sample, this clone was seen once. The CDR3 sequence is CASTRDRVEGYTF. The CDR3 bases are TGTGCCAGCACCCGCGACAGGGTTGAGGGCTACACCTTC. The J gene is TRBJ1-2, the V gene TRBV6-5, with 7 nucleotides matching TRBD1. CDR3 length: 13 residues. Per germline, CDR1 MNHEY and CDR2 SVGAGI. V lost 7 bases, J lost 8 bases, and 10 bases stayed unmatched.

The chain uses TRBV27 and TRBJ1-5, with D perhaps TRBD1 (5 bases). The V end was cut by 1 base, the J end by 2 bases, with 12 bases between. Germline CDR1 and CDR2: MNHEY and SMNVEV (reference sequence). This CDR3 has 16 amino acids. CDR3 nucleotides: TGTGCCAGCAGTTTATTCGGGGGGTCTGGCAATCAGCCCCAGCATTTT. Translated: CASSLFGGSGNQPQHF.